This T cell receptor beta chain was recovered during a study of cytomegalovirus exposure and HLA in healthy donors. Unmatched junction bases numbered 5, after V lost 5 bases and J lost 2 bases. This CDR3 is 14 amino acids long. From germline, CDR1 is MNHNS and CDR2 SASEGT. Libraries were prepared by immunoSEQ multiplex PCR; TCRdb keeps only in-frame clonotypes and omits some of them. The data show 150,000 to 200,000 clones, less than 85% seen once. Regarding this clone: What it binds is unknown.

Study results and caveats: Rare sequences made up most TCRs, while some public TCRs were found in many donors.

Material: PBMCs. This TCR was sampled from a man aged 18 to 29 in good health and CMV-seropositive. The V and J genes are TRBV6-1 and TRBJ2-7; 8 positions match TRBD1. CDR3 loop: CASSNRDRPYEQYF. DNA for the CDR3: TGTGCCAGCAGTAACCGGGACAGGCCCTACGAGCAGTACTTC.